One T cell receptor (beta chain) is described in this entry. What it binds is unknown. TCRdb re-called the reads with MiXCR, one entry per CDR3 protein. Here the sample spans about 51,000 distinct CDR3 sequences, about a fifth being singletons. The data were obtained in a study of T cell repertoires in cytomegalovirus infection. Looking at the study overall: Both recently identified HLA-C-restricted and well-studied HLA-B-restricted CMV epitopes were used in the study. Public TCR beta signatures indicated both CMV infection and matching HLA type.

The CDR3 is made up of 13 amino acids. V shed 2 bases and J shed 0 bases, with 4 bases lying between them. The specimen comprised CD8+ T cells from cultured PBMCs, sampled from culture after CMV antigen stimulation. The receptor was isolated from a human donor in good health (CMV status not recorded). Some clones in this sample may be carry-over from other donors' samples. This chain joins TRBV12-3 or TRBV12-4 and TRBJ1-2; D remains unclear. The CDR3 coding sequence is TGTGCCAGCAGTTTACCCGCTAACTATGGCTACACCTTC. Translating gives CASSLPANYGYTF.